This T cell receptor beta chain stems from a study of cytomegalovirus exposure and HLA in healthy donors. Study-wide results and caveats: According to an earlier analysis, most TCR beta V segments yielded productive rearrangements about 87% or about 30% of the time. A list of about 180 TCR beta chains associated with cytomegalovirus was given.

Amplification used 60 Vbeta primers and 13 Jbeta primers. Clones were sequenced by immunoSEQ multiplex PCR, and TCRdb holds only the in-frame ones, with some missing. This sample has about 140,000 clones; around 72% occur once, and the top ten carry less than 2.5%. On this clone: Its target is unknown.

Germline CDR1 SGHTA, CDR2 FQGNSA. V was cut by 0 bases and J by 6 bases, with 16 bases left in between. The CDR3 contains 16 residues. The chain joins TRBV7-2 to TRBJ2-3; TRBD1 is a possible D gene (5 bases). The sequence was collected from a man in his forties in good health and CMV-seronegative. The sample consisted of PBMCs. The CDR3 sequence is CASSLARFGAGDTQYF. In DNA, the CDR3 is TGTGCCAGCAGCTTAGCCCGCTTTGGGGCCGGGGATACGCAGTATTTT.